A selection of T cell receptor beta chains follows, all from one sample in a study of blood T cell repertoires in COVID-19. Generated by immunoSEQ multiplex PCR, the TCRdb table keeps only in-frame clones and is missing some. Of 300,000 to 400,000 clones in the sample, roughly 90% were seen once. Sample: peripheral blood. The receptors shown here come from a woman aged 70-85 years with COVID-19, enrolled during active disease. CDR3s include the opening cysteine and the closing phenylalanine or tryptophan. The D gene is left open where the match is weak. Expanded clones get a size class; other rows say once, few or many, or leave the size out.

TRBJ1-1	.	.	TRBV12-3/TRBV12-4	TGTGCCACGAGGGTCACTGAAGCTTTCTTT	CATRVTEAFF
TRBJ1-5	TRBD1	.	TRBV30	TGTGCCTGGAGTCCGCCGGGACAGGGTGATCAGCCCCAGCATTTT	CAWSPPGQGDQPQHF
TRBJ1-2	TRBD1	.	TRBV5-1	TGCGCCAGCAGCTTGGTCTCAGGGGGCAGCTATGGCTACACCTTC	CASSLVSGGSYGYTF
TRBJ1-4	.	.	TRBV11-2	TGTGCCAGCAGCTTAGGTCGGGGTTATAATGAAAAACTGTTTTTT	CASSLGRGYNEKLFF
TRBJ1-1	.	.	TRBV10-1	TGCGCCACCTCCCAGGCAACGAACACTGAAGCTTTCTTT	CATSQATNTEAFF
TRBJ1-1	TRBD1	.	TRBV18	TGTGCCAGCTCACCGGACAGGGGGTTGAACACTGAAGCTTTCTTT	CASSPDRGLNTEAFF
TRBJ2-7	.	.	TRBV10-3	TGTGCCATCAGTGCCTCTATCTACGAGCAGTACTTC	CAISASIYEQYF
TRBJ2-3	.	.	TRBV19	TGTGCCAGTAGTACTTTCACAGATACGCAGTATTTT	CASSTFTDTQYF
TRBJ1-4	.	.	TRBV6-5	TGTGCCAGCAGTTACGGGGCAGGCCTGAATGAAAAACTGTTTTTT	CASSYGAGLNEKLFF
TRBJ1-2	.	.	TRBV5-6	TGTGCCAGCAGCTTGGGGGCCGGGGAGTATGGCTACACCTTC	CASSLGAGEYGYTF
TRBJ1-4	.	.	TRBV2	TGTGCCAGCAAACCTCTCGGGGGTGGGAATGAAAAACTGTTTTTT	CASKPLGGGNEKLFF
TRBJ2-2	.	.	TRBV19	TGTGCCAGTACCCCCAAGGCTTGGAGGACCGGGGAGCTGTTTTTT	CASTPKAWRTGELFF
TRBJ1-6	TRBD1	.	TRBV5-4	TGTGCCAGCAGCCCACAGGGGGTGCTTTCCCTCCACTTT	CASSPQGVLSLHF
TRBJ2-2	TRBD2	once	TRBV5-4	TGTGCCAGCAGCTTGGGGGGAGGGCCGCTCACCGGGGAGCTGTTTTTT	CASSLGGGPLTGELFF
TRBJ2-1	TRBD2	.	TRBV14	TGTGCCAGCAGCCTGGGACTAGGGTCCTACAATGAGCAGTTCTTC	CASSLGLGSYNEQFF
TRBJ1-4	.	.	TRBV6-2/TRBV6-3	TGTGCCAGCAGTTACAGGACAGACTCAACTAATGAAAAACTGTTTTTT	CASSYRTDSTNEKLFF
TRBJ1-1	TRBD1	.	TRBV5-1	TGCGCCAGCAGCAAAGGACAGGGGCTCCCTATGAACACTGAAGCTTTCTTT	CASSKGQGLPMNTEAFF
TRBJ2-2	.	once	TRBV6-6	TGTGCCAGCAGTTACCCCTATTTGTCCGGGGAGCTGTTTTTT	CASSYPYLSGELFF
TRBJ2-7	TRBD2	.	TRBV9	TGTGCCAGCAGTGAACTAGCGGGGTCATCCTACGAGCAGTACTTC	CASSELAGSSYEQYF
TRBJ1-2	.	few	TRBV29-1	TGCAGCGCTGTGACAAGTGCTTCACCCAACTATGGCTACACCTTC	CSAVTSASPNYGYTF
TRBJ2-5	TRBD1	.	TRBV11-1	TGTGCCAGCAGCTCGACAGGGGTGCAGACCCAGTACTTC	CASSSTGVQTQYF
TRBJ2-7	.	.	TRBV3-1/TRBV3-2	TGTGCCAGCAGCCAAATCGAAGCATACAGCGAGCAGTACTTC	CASSQIEAYSEQYF
TRBJ2-3	TRBD2	.	TRBV9	TGTGCCAGCAGCGCGGCGGGGGGAGCGGCAGATACGCAGTATTTT	CASSAAGGAADTQYF
TRBJ1-1	.	.	TRBV6-5	TGTGCCAGCAGAGACAGGAGGAACACTGAAGCTTTCTTT	CASRDRRNTEAFF
TRBJ1-2	.	.	TRBV5-1	TGCGCCAGCAGCTTGGGGGAGGACTACACCTTC	CASSLGEDYTF
TRBJ2-7	.	.	TRBV4-2	TGTGCCAGCAGCCAAGATATAGTGGGGGGGCTACGAGTCTACGAGCAGTACTTC	CASSQDIVGGLRVYEQYF
TRBJ1-2	TRBD1	.	TRBV7-8	TGTGCCAGCAGCCCTGGGGACAGGGGGGACTATGGCTACACCTTC	CASSPGDRGDYGYTF
TRBJ2-5	TRBD2	.	TRBV4-2	TGTGCCAGCAGCCAAGGAGCTAGCGGGGGGGAGACCCAGTACTTC	CASSQGASGGETQYF